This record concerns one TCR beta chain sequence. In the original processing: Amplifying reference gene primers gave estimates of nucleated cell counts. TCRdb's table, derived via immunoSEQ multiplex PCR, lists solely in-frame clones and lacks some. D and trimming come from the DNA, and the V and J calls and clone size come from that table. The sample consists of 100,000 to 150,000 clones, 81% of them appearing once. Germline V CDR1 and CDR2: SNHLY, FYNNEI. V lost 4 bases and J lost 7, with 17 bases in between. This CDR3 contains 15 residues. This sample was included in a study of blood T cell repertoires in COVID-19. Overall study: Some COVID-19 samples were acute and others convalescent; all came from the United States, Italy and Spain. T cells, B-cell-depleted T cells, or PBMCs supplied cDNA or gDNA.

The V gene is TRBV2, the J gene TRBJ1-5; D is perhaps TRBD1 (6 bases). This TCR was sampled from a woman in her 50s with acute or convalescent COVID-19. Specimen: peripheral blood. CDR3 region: CASSADSQTLQPQHF. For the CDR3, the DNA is TGTGCCAGCAGTGCGGACAGCCAAACCTTACAGCCCCAGCATTTT. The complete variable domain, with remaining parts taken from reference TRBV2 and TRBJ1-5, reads EPEVTQTPSHQVTQMGQEVILRCVPISNHLYFYWYRQILGQKVEFLVSFYNNEISEKSEIFDDQFSVERPDGSNFTLKIRSTKLEDSAMYFCASSADSQTLQPQHFGDGTRLSIL.